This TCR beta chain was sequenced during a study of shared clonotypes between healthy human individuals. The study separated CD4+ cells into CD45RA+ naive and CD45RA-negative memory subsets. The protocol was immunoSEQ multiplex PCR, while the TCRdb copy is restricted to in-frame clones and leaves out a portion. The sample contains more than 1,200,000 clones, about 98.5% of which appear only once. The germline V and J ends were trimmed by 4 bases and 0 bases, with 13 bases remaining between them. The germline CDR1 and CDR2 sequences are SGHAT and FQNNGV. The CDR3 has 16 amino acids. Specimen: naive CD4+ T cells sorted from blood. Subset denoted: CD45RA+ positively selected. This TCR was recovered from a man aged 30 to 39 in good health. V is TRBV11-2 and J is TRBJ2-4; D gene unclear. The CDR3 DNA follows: TGTGCCAGCAGCTCGCGGATCCAGCTAGCCAAAAACATTCAGTACTTC. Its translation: CASSSRIQLAKNIQYF.